Listed here are 10 T cell receptor beta chains from one sample, sequenced in a study of PD-1 blockade in mismatch repair-deficient tumors. Their antigens are not known. Profiled with immunoSEQ multiplex PCR; TCRdb holds only in-frame clones, not every one. Of some 16,000 clones in the sample, 70% to 85% were seen once. Time point reported: roughly ten-day in vitro stimulation with candidate neoantigen peptide 5. Sample: cells cultured in vitro, taken from a patient treated with pembrolizumab. Source of these receptors: an adult with mismatch repair-deficient cancer.

The chain carries TRBV13 and TRBJ1-3, with a possible D match to TRBD1 (6 bases). V lost 0 bases and J lost 3, with 9 bases in between. The CDR3 spans 15 residues. The germline gives CDR1 PRHDT, CDR2 FYEKMQ (reference sequence). The CDR3 is CASSLGDRFGNTIYF. The CDR3, as DNA: TGTGCCAGCAGCTTAGGCGACAGGTTTGGAAACACCATATATTTT.

The chain uses TRBV7-8 and TRBJ2-7; 7 bases line up with TRBD1. V shed 1 base, J shed 9 bases, and the junction held 12 bases outside the gene matches. The length of the CDR3 is 15 residues. The germline V gene encodes CDR1 SGHVS and CDR2 FQNEAQ. CDR3 loop: CASSLVAGGTFGQYF. The DNA for the CDR3 is TGTGCCAGCAGCTTAGTGGCAGGGGGAACTTTTGGGCAGTACTTC.

The genes are TRBV2 and TRBJ2-1, with 8 positions matching TRBD2. Germline assignment: CDR1 SNHLY and CDR2 FYNNEI. The CDR3 totals 15 residues. The V segment lost 7 bases and the J segment 3 bases; nucleotides outside the gene matches: 8. The CDR3 loop is CASIPAGDLYNEQFF. CDR3 in DNA: TGTGCCAGCATCCCAGCGGGAGACCTCTACAATGAGCAGTTCTTC.

The table lists this clone with a count of one. The CDR3 sequence: CASSLEQGGTYEQYF. CDR3 coding DNA: TGCGCCAGCAGCTTGGAGCAGGGGGGGACCTACGAGCAGTACTTC. The chain recombines TRBV5-1 with TRBJ2-7; D may be TRBD1 or TRBD2 (7 bases each). The germline V gene encodes CDR1 SGHRS and CDR2 YFSETQ. V lost 0 bases and J 2 bases, leaving 12 bases between the germline ends. The CDR3 contains 15 residues.

V usage is TRBV10-1 and J usage is TRBJ2-1, with 9 bases matching TRBD2. The CDR3 covers 16 residues. The germline CDR1 and CDR2 sequences are WNHNN and SYGVQD (reference sequence). With 2 bases clipped from V and 7 bases from J, the junction kept 9 bases outside the gene matches. CDR3 in amino acids: CASSENSGSLVNEQFF. CDR3 in DNA: TGCGCCAGCAGTGAGAATAGCGGGAGCCTAGTAAATGAGCAGTTCTTC.

J is TRBJ2-7 and V is TRBV13, with 7 bases lining up with TRBD2. After removal of 5 bases from V and 3 bases from J, the junction contained 13 bases not matched to a gene. In germline, CDR1 is PRHDT, CDR2 FYEKMQ (reference sequence). The CDR3 is made up of 16 amino acids. The CDR3 is CASSTNPSGEHYEQYF. The CDR3, as DNA: TGTGCCAGCAGCACCAACCCTAGCGGAGAACACTACGAGCAGTACTTC.

The V gene is TRBV27, the J gene TRBJ1-6; 9 nucleotides match TRBD1. Per germline, CDR1 MNHEY and CDR2 SMNVEV (reference sequence). With V trimmed by 6 bases and J by 5 bases, 8 bases remained unmatched. This CDR3 has 16 amino acids. In nucleotides, the CDR3 is TGTGCCAGCAGACGGGGGACAGGGATGGATAATTCACCCCTCCACTTT. It specifies CASRRGTGMDNSPLHF.

This clone was seen a few times. The chain employs TRBV7-9 and TRBJ1-4, with 10 bases identical to TRBD1. In germline, CDR1 is SEHNR, CDR2 FQNEAQ (reference sequence). This CDR3 has 14 residues. After removal of 5 bases from V and 7 bases from J, the junction contained 4 bases not matched to a gene. The CDR3 DNA reads as TGTGCCAGCAGCAGACAGGGGGCGGTTGAAAAACTGTTTTTT. Protein sequence: CASSRQGAVEKLFF.

This clone has a single count. J is TRBJ1-3 and V is TRBV6-4; a weak D match, TRBD1 (5 bases). V lost 11 bases, J lost 1 base, and 18 bases lay in between. The CDR3 loop spans 15 amino acids. Germline CDR1 MRHNA, CDR2 SNTAGT. The CDR3 sequence: CALWTQGSSGNTIYF. The CDR3 DNA is TGTGCCTTATGGACTCAGGGAAGTTCTGGAAACACCATATATTTT.

CDR3 in amino acids: CASSQTSGRSEEQFF. CDR3 DNA: TGTGCCAGCAGCCAGACTAGCGGGAGGTCGGAGGAGCAGTTCTTC. The V call is TRBV7-3, the J call TRBJ2-1; 13 bases map to TRBD2. This CDR3 region has 15 residues. The germline CDR1 and CDR2 sequences are SGHTA and FQGTGA. V lost 5 bases to trimming and J lost 10 bases; unmatched junction nucleotides: 8.